Given below is one T cell receptor beta chain in context. Antigen: not known. Trimming removed 1 base from V and 2 bases from J, with 9 bases in between. The CDR3 covers 14 residues. CDR1 and CDR2 (germline): SEHNR, FQNEAQ (reference sequence). These data are taken from a study of cytomegalovirus exposure and HLA in healthy donors. Study-level results: Presence/absence analyses took donor sequencing depth as roughly uniform. In vitro experiments confirmed that three CMV-associated chains were specific for CMV antigens.

Researchers ran the PCR with 60 Vbeta and 13 Jbeta primers. Data came from immunoSEQ multiplex PCR; TCRdb stores just in-frame clones and leaves some out. The sample records about 160,000 clones, around 84% being singletons. The TCR sequence derives from a woman between 40 and 50 years old in good health and CMV-seronegative. The chain carries TRBV7-9 and TRBJ2-7; TRBD2 is a possible D gene (5 bases). The sequenced material came from PBMCs. CDR3 DNA: TGTGCCAGCAGCTTAGTGGCGGGCACCTACGAGCAGTACTTC. This gives the protein CASSLVAGTYEQYF.